This is a list of T cell receptor beta chains from one sample in a study of blood T cell repertoires in COVID-19. Method: immunoSEQ multiplex PCR; TCRdb's copy keeps in-frame clones and lacks some. Of under 300,000 clones in the sample, under 85% are singletons; the top ten hold 1.9%. The sample comprised peripheral blood. The source of these receptors is a man aged 30-40 years who had recovered from COVID-19. Both conserved end residues are part of each CDR3. Each record gives: clone size, V gene, J gene, D gene, CDR3 protein, CDR3 DNA. The D gene is left open where the match is weak. The size entry is marked missing in some rows and otherwise reads once, few, many or a size class.

clone size: once; V gene: TRBV13; J gene: TRBJ2-5; D gene: TRBD2; CDR3 protein: CASSPRLAPQETQYF; CDR3 DNA: TGTGCCAGCAGCCCTCGACTAGCACCTCAAGAGACCCAGTACTTC
clone size: .; V gene: TRBV24-1; J gene: TRBJ1-5; D gene: .; CDR3 protein: CATREGPEGGGQPQHF; CDR3 DNA: TGTGCCACCAGAGAGGGACCCGAGGGGGGGGGTCAGCCCCAGCATTTT
clone size: .; V gene: TRBV7-3; J gene: TRBJ1-4; D gene: TRBD1; CDR3 protein: CASSPSGGAHEKLFF; CDR3 DNA: TGTGCCAGCAGCCCCTCAGGGGGTGCTCATGAAAAACTGTTTTTT
clone size: .; V gene: TRBV18; J gene: TRBJ2-3; D gene: .; CDR3 protein: CASSSGTDTQYF; CDR3 DNA: TGTGCCAGCTCATCTGGCACAGATACGCAGTATTTT
clone size: .; V gene: TRBV5-1; J gene: TRBJ1-3; D gene: TRBD1; CDR3 protein: CASSARQGNTIYF; CDR3 DNA: TGCGCCAGCAGCGCTCGACAGGGGAACACCATATATTTT
clone size: .; V gene: TRBV12-3/TRBV12-4; J gene: TRBJ1-2; D gene: TRBD1; CDR3 protein: CASRQGAGGGYTF; CDR3 DNA: TGTGCCAGCAGGCAGGGGGCGGGGGGGGGCTACACCTTC
clone size: .; V gene: TRBV5-1; J gene: TRBJ2-2; D gene: .; CDR3 protein: CASSLAQGSAGELFF; CDR3 DNA: TGCGCCAGCAGCTTGGCACAGGGATCAGCCGGGGAGCTGTTTTTT
clone size: .; V gene: TRBV12-3/TRBV12-4; J gene: TRBJ2-5; D gene: .; CDR3 protein: CASSGVETQYF; CDR3 DNA: TGTGCCAGCAGTGGAGTAGAGACCCAGTACTTC
clone size: few; V gene: TRBV10-2; J gene: TRBJ2-7; D gene: .; CDR3 protein: CASSEGGSEQYF; CDR3 DNA: TGCGCCAGCAGTGAGGGCGGGTCCGAGCAGTACTTC
clone size: .; V gene: TRBV4-2; J gene: TRBJ1-3; D gene: .; CDR3 protein: CASSETYKISSSGNTIYF; CDR3 DNA: TGTGCCAGCAGCGAAACCTATAAGATTTCTAGCTCTGGAAACACCATATATTTT
clone size: .; V gene: TRBV12-3/TRBV12-4; J gene: TRBJ2-1; D gene: .; CDR3 protein: CASTGTLYNEQFF; CDR3 DNA: TGTGCCAGCACCGGGACACTATACAATGAGCAGTTCTTC
clone size: .; V gene: TRBV18; J gene: TRBJ2-1; D gene: .; CDR3 protein: CASSPPGLGRGDEQFF; CDR3 DNA: TGTGCCAGCTCACCACCGGGACTTGGCCGAGGGGATGAGCAGTTCTTC
clone size: .; V gene: TRBV20-1; J gene: TRBJ2-3; D gene: .; CDR3 protein: CSARAGNTQYF; CDR3 DNA: TGCAGTGCCCGCGCAGGGAATACGCAGTATTTT
clone size: .; V gene: TRBV6-6; J gene: TRBJ2-7; D gene: .; CDR3 protein: CASSDTGREQYF; CDR3 DNA: TGTGCCAGCAGTGACACAGGGCGCGAGCAGTACTTC
clone size: .; V gene: TRBV6-6; J gene: TRBJ2-3; D gene: .; CDR3 protein: CASNAAETDTQYF; CDR3 DNA: TGTGCCAGCAACGCAGCGGAGACAGATACGCAGTATTTT
clone size: few; V gene: TRBV4-1; J gene: TRBJ2-2; D gene: TRBD1; CDR3 protein: CASSQGTGGIGELFF; CDR3 DNA: TGCGCCAGCAGCCAGGGGACAGGGGGAATCGGGGAGCTGTTTTTT
clone size: .; V gene: TRBV6-5; J gene: TRBJ1-2; D gene: .; CDR3 protein: CASRARGTNYGYTF; CDR3 DNA: TGTGCCAGCAGAGCAAGGGGGACAAACTATGGCTACACCTTC
clone size: .; V gene: TRBV7-2; J gene: TRBJ2-5; D gene: .; CDR3 protein: CASSYPGGRETQYF; CDR3 DNA: TGTGCCAGCAGCTATCCGGGGGGCCGGGAGACCCAGTACTTC
clone size: .; V gene: TRBV28; J gene: TRBJ2-3; D gene: .; CDR3 protein: CASSFPTSTDTQYF; CDR3 DNA: TGTGCCAGCAGTTTCCCCACTAGCACAGATACGCAGTATTTT
clone size: .; V gene: TRBV19; J gene: TRBJ1-4; D gene: .; CDR3 protein: CASSRTANNEKLFF; CDR3 DNA: TGTGCCAGTAGTCGGACAGCGAATAATGAAAAACTGTTTTTT
clone size: .; V gene: TRBV13; J gene: TRBJ2-1; D gene: TRBD2; CDR3 protein: CASSTPSGLGTYNEQFF; CDR3 DNA: TGTGCCAGCAGCACCCCATCGGGACTAGGGACCTACAATGAGCAGTTCTTC
clone size: .; V gene: TRBV5-1; J gene: TRBJ2-5; D gene: TRBD2; CDR3 protein: CASAAGTSGGQETQYF; CDR3 DNA: TGCGCCAGCGCTGCCGGGACTAGCGGGGGCCAAGAGACCCAGTACTTC
clone size: .; V gene: TRBV3-1/TRBV3-2; J gene: TRBJ1-2; D gene: .; CDR3 protein: CASSQGRGLNYGYTF; CDR3 DNA: TGTGCCAGCAGCCAAGGGCGGGGGCTTAACTATGGCTACACCTTC
clone size: .; V gene: TRBV10-1; J gene: TRBJ2-3; D gene: .; CDR3 protein: CASSEYQGIDTQYF; CDR3 DNA: TGCGCCAGCAGTGAGTACCAGGGCATAGATACGCAGTATTTT
clone size: .; V gene: TRBV18; J gene: TRBJ1-6; D gene: .; CDR3 protein: CASSPSRADNSPLHF; CDR3 DNA: TGTGCCAGCTCACCGTCCCGAGCCGATAATTCACCCCTCCACTTT
clone size: .; V gene: TRBV12-3/TRBV12-4; J gene: TRBJ1-2; D gene: .; CDR3 protein: CASYREGFYGYTF; CDR3 DNA: TGTGCCAGCTACCGGGAGGGGTTCTATGGCTACACCTTC
clone size: once; V gene: TRBV5-5; J gene: TRBJ1-5; D gene: TRBD1; CDR3 protein: CASSRTGVGNQPQHF; CDR3 DNA: TGTGCCAGCAGCCGGACAGGGGTGGGCAATCAGCCCCAGCATTTT
clone size: .; V gene: TRBV5-4; J gene: TRBJ2-1; D gene: TRBD2; CDR3 protein: CASRRDPGLADNEQFF; CDR3 DNA: TGTGCCAGCAGGCGGGACCCGGGACTAGCGGACAATGAGCAGTTCTTC
clone size: once; V gene: TRBV18; J gene: TRBJ1-6; D gene: .; CDR3 protein: CASSPLSGYNSPLHF; CDR3 DNA: TGTGCCAGCTCACCACTTTCAGGTTATAATTCACCCCTCCACTTT
clone size: .; V gene: TRBV12-3/TRBV12-4; J gene: TRBJ1-5; D gene: .; CDR3 protein: CASSLGNQPQHF; CDR3 DNA: TGTGCCAGCTCTCTCGGGAATCAGCCCCAGCATTTT
clone size: .; V gene: TRBV5-5; J gene: TRBJ2-1; D gene: TRBD1; CDR3 protein: CASSPGDRGKFF; CDR3 DNA: TGTGCCAGCAGCCCTGGCGACAGGGGGAAGTTCTTC
clone size: .; V gene: TRBV5-5; J gene: TRBJ1-1; D gene: .; CDR3 protein: CASSSAWQGMNTEAFF; CDR3 DNA: TGTGCCAGCTCCTCAGCTTGGCAGGGAATGAACACTGAAGCTTTCTTT
clone size: .; V gene: TRBV2; J gene: TRBJ2-2; D gene: .; CDR3 protein: CASSDLNRGELFF; CDR3 DNA: TGTGCCAGCAGTGACCTAAACCGGGGGGAGCTGTTTTTT
clone size: once; V gene: TRBV5-1; J gene: TRBJ1-6; D gene: TRBD1; CDR3 protein: CASSLAGTGSVPLHF; CDR3 DNA: TGCGCCAGCAGCTTGGCGGGGACAGGATCAGTGCCCCTCCACTTT
clone size: .; V gene: TRBV6-2/TRBV6-3; J gene: TRBJ2-1; D gene: .; CDR3 protein: CASSSLALGEQFF; CDR3 DNA: TGTGCCAGCAGTTCACTAGCCCTGGGTGAGCAGTTCTTC
clone size: .; V gene: TRBV5-8; J gene: TRBJ1-2; D gene: .; CDR3 protein: CASSIGTSSGYTF; CDR3 DNA: TGTGCCAGCAGCATCGGGACTTCCAGTGGCTACACCTTC
clone size: .; V gene: TRBV28; J gene: TRBJ2-2; D gene: TRBD2; CDR3 protein: CASRSSGGANTGELFF; CDR3 DNA: TGTGCCAGCAGATCTAGCGGGGGGGCGAACACCGGGGAGCTGTTTTTT
clone size: .; V gene: TRBV6-4; J gene: TRBJ2-6; D gene: .; CDR3 protein: CASSDSQATGANVLTF; CDR3 DNA: TGTGCCAGCAGTGACTCACAGGCTACTGGGGCCAACGTCCTGACTTTC